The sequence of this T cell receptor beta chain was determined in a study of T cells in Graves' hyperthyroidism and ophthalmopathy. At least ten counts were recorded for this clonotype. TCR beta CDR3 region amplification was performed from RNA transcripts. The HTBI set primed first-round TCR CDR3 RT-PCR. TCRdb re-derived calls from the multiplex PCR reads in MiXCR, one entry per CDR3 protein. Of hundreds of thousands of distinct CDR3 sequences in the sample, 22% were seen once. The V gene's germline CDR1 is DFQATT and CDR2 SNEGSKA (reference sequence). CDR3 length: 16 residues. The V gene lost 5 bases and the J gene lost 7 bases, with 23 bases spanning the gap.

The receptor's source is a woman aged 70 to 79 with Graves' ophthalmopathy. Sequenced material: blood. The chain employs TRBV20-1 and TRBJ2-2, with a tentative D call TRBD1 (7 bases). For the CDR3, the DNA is TGCAGTGCTGAGATGGGGGCGGGACAGAATTTCGGGGAGCTGTTTTTT. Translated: CSAEMGAGQNFGELFF.